This T cell receptor (beta chain) was retrieved from a study of cytomegalovirus exposure and HLA in healthy donors. Remarks on this clone: Its cognate antigen is unknown.

PCR employed 60 Vbeta and 13 Jbeta primers. Per the original methods: In a later analysis, the count reached some 83 million unique TCR beta chains, with roughly 9.9 million shared. The method was immunoSEQ multiplex PCR; TCRdb's version includes in-frame clones alone and lacks a portion of them. D and trimming come from the DNA, and the V and J calls and clone size come from that table. The sample consists of 95,000 to 150,000 clones, around 66% of them appearing once. Those who donated were healthy bone marrow donors. Findings and caveats of the study: Upon later analysis, HLA-associated TCR beta chains proved more clonally expanded than other, equally common chains.

The sequencing sample was made of PBMCs. The TCR originated in a woman aged 40 to 50 in good health and CMV-seropositive.

The CDR3 loop is CASSLGGGGKTQPQHF. The CDR3 nucleotides read TGTGCCAGTAGCCTTGGGGGGGGAGGGAAGACTCAGCCCCAGCATTTT. The chain joins TRBV19 to TRBJ1-5; TRBD1 might be the D (5 bases). The CDR3 covers 16 residues. V shed 6 bases and J shed 6 bases, with 21 bases lying between them. Germline V gene data show CDR1 as LNHDA and CDR2 as SQIVND (reference sequence).